The 17 T cell receptor beta chains listed next were all sequenced from one sample in a study of T cells in Graves' hyperthyroidism and ophthalmopathy. The CDR3 regions of TCR beta were amplified from RNA transcripts. Using the HTBI primer set, a first-round RT-PCR was run on the TCR CDR3. TCRdb reprocessed the multiplex PCR reads with MiXCR, giving one entry per CDR3 protein. In the table there are 150,000 or so distinct CDR3 sequences, about 20% of which are singletons. Sequencing input: blood. These receptors were taken from a woman aged 45-65 years with Graves' hyperthyroidism that later progressed to Graves' ophthalmopathy.

A note on this clonotype: Sequence at one end of the junction differs from germline and may be a read error. The rearrangement joins TRBV18 to TRBJ1-5; 9 bases are shared with TRBD1. The germline V gene has CDR1 KGHSH and CDR2 LQKENI. This CDR3 is built from 14 residues. Here the CDR3 DNA reads TGTGCCAGCTCCCCACAGGGGGCTGATCAGCCCCAGCATTTT. It is translated as CASSPQGADQPQHF.

This clonotype was seen many times. The chain carries TRBV12-3 or TRBV12-4 and TRBJ2-5; D is unresolved. Trimming left V 4 bases short and J 1 base short, with 10 bases between. This CDR3 contains 14 residues. CDR3 nucleotide sequence: TGTGCCAGCAGTTCGAGGTTAGGCCAAGAGACCCAGTACTTC. It encodes CASSSRLGQETQYF.

At least ten counts were recorded for this clonotype. The V gene is TRBV3-1, the J gene TRBJ2-5; tentatively, D is TRBD2 (7 bases). V dropped 2 bases and J dropped 1 base, with 17 bases sitting between them. Germline values: CDR1 LGHDT, CDR2 YNNKEL (reference sequence). This CDR3 has 17 amino acids. The CDR3 protein is CASSQSPGEGSQETQYF. DNA of the CDR3: TGTGCCAGCAGCCAAAGCCCAGGGGAGGGGAGCCAAGAGACCCAGTACTTC.

This clonotype was seen only a few times. The chain is built from TRBV7-9 and TRBJ2-2; 13 positions agree with TRBD2. The germline gives CDR1 SEHNR, CDR2 FQNEAQ (reference sequence). This CDR3 comprises 18 residues. After removal of 5 bases from V and 6 bases from J, the junction contained 12 bases not matched to a gene. This chain's CDR3 is CASSGGLGTSGKAGELFF. In DNA, the CDR3 is TGTGCCAGCAGCGGGGGACTGGGGACTAGCGGGAAGGCCGGGGAGCTGTTTTTT.

The table lists this clonotype with many counts. The CDR3 nucleotides are TGTGCCAGCAGCTCCCGGACTAGCGGGAGTCGAGATACGCAGTATTTT. It encodes CASSSRTSGSRDTQYF. The chain has TRBV7-8 and TRBJ2-3, with 13 nucleotides matching TRBD2. V lost 4 bases, J lost 5 bases, and 6 bases stayed unmatched. Germline V lookup: CDR1 SGHVS, CDR2 FQNEAQ. The CDR3 covers 16 residues.

This clonotype occurred many times. The rearrangement joins TRBV20-1 to TRBJ2-7; D perhaps matches TRBD2 (6 bases). Looked up from germline, CDR1 is DFQATT and CDR2 is SNEGSKA (reference sequence). Between the trimmed V and J ends, which lost 5 bases and 2 bases, there was a span of 19 bases. This CDR3 is built from 15 residues. As DNA, the CDR3 is TGCAGTGCTCCATTAGCGGAAACCGTCCCCTACGAGCAGTACTTC. Amino acid sequence: CSAPLAETVPYEQYF.

There are many counts of this clonotype. This rearrangement joins TRBV12-3 or TRBV12-4 to TRBJ1-1; TRBD1 might be the D (5 bases). Trimming stripped 5 bases from V and 0 bases from J, with 13 bases between. The CDR3 covers 15 residues. CDR3 protein: CASSQAGRMNTEAFF. In DNA form, the CDR3 reads TGTGCCAGCAGTCAGGCGGGACGGATGAACACTGAAGCTTTCTTT.

This clonotype came up many times. V is TRBV2 and J is TRBJ2-7; no reliable D call. Germline V CDR1 and CDR2: SNHLY, FYNNEI. The germline V and J ends were trimmed by 5 bases and 0 bases, with 8 bases remaining between them. The CDR3 has 13 residues. The CDR3 DNA is TGTGCCAGCAGTTTTAGGAGCTCCTACGAGCAGTACTTC. Translation: CASSFRSSYEQYF.

This clonotype was picked up many times. This rearrangement joins TRBV30 to TRBJ2-2, with D hard to call. CDR3 length: 12 amino acids. Trimming took off 5 bases at V and 4 bases at J, with 8 bases between the two ends. Germline CDR1 GTSNPN, CDR2 SVGIG (reference sequence). CDR3 in amino acids: CAWGLFTGELFF. CDR3 nucleotides: TGTGCCTGGGGGCTGTTCACCGGGGAGCTGTTTTTT.

To note about this clonotype: A much more abundant neighbour one base away suggests this may be a read error. The V and J genes are TRBV3-1 and TRBJ1-3; D may be TRBD1 (6 bases). V was shortened by 4 bases and J by 1 base, with 11 bases between the two germline ends. Germline lookup yields CDR1 LGHDT and CDR2 YNNKEL (reference sequence). The CDR3 has 15 residues. The CDR3: CASSLDRTSGNTIYF. The CDR3 DNA follows: TGTGCCAGCAGCCTAGACAGGACATCTGGAAACACCATATATTTT.

This clonotype was observed many times. The chain carries TRBV6-2 or TRBV6-3 and TRBJ1-1, with D unresolved. The CDR3 has 16 residues. Germline CDR1 is MNHEY and CDR2 is SVGEGT. Trimming removed 2 bases at V and 0 bases at J, with 13 bases between. This CDR3 is CASSYTPGNLNTEAFF. For the CDR3, the DNA is TGTGCCAGCAGTTACACCCCCGGGAATTTGAACACTGAAGCTTTCTTT.

The rearrangement joins TRBV4-1 to TRBJ1-1; no clear D gene. V was shortened by 6 bases and J by 5 bases, with 10 bases between the two germline ends. The germline CDR1 and CDR2 sequences are MGHRA and YSYEKL. This CDR3 spans 12 amino acids. The DNA of the CDR3 is TGCGCCAGCAGGGGGTCGGGAACTGAAGCTTTCTTT. As protein: CASRGSGTEAFF.

This clonotype has a count of ten or more. The V and J genes are TRBV6-2 or TRBV6-3 and TRBJ2-4; D may be TRBD1 (6 bases). Trimming cost V 0 bases and J 1 base, with 10 bases left between them. The germline CDR1 and CDR2 sequences are MNHEY and SVGEGT. This CDR3 spans 16 amino acids. CDR3 sequence: CASSYSRQGAKNIQYF. The CDR3 DNA is TGTGCCAGCAGTTACTCGAGGCAGGGGGCCAAAAACATTCAGTACTTC.

Ten or more counts support this clonotype. The V gene is TRBV24-1, the J gene TRBJ2-1, with 10 positions matching TRBD2. The V gene's germline CDR1 is KGHDR and CDR2 SFDVKD. Losses at the gene ends were 7 bases for V and 6 bases for J; bases not matched to a gene: 11. This CDR3 region has 16 residues. CDR3 residues: CATSMALAGVGNEQFF. The CDR3 DNA is TGTGCCACCAGCATGGCTCTAGCGGGAGTAGGCAATGAGCAGTTCTTC.

The chain carries TRBV20-1 and TRBJ2-3, with unresolved D. Per the germline V gene, CDR1 is DFQATT and CDR2 is SNEGSKA (reference sequence). The germline V and J ends were trimmed by 3 bases and 0 bases, with 13 bases remaining between them. The CDR3 loop spans 15 amino acids. The CDR3 DNA reads as TGCAGTGCTAGTCGGCCGGGCCTTAGCACAGATACGCAGTATTTT. This gives the protein CSASRPGLSTDTQYF.

This clonotype was observed a handful of times. The chain links TRBV5-1 to TRBJ2-1; TRBD2 agrees at 10 bases. The germline V gene encodes CDR1 SGHRS and CDR2 YFSETQ. The V gene end was trimmed by 4 bases and the J gene end by 4 bases; junction bases not matched to a gene: 14. The CDR3 totals 18 residues. The CDR3 region has the DNA TGCGCCAGCAGCCTCTCCTGGGCTAGCGGGAGTGGGTACAATGAGCAGTTCTTC. Residues: CASSLSWASGSGYNEQFF.

This clonotype was seen ten or more times. This sequence joins TRBV4-1 and TRBJ2-7; tentative D call: TRBD2 (5 bases). V lost 0 bases to trimming and J lost 2 bases, with 14 bases between them. Germline lookup yields CDR1 MGHRA and CDR2 YSYEKL. The CDR3 is 16 residues long. The CDR3 sequence is CASSQERPTTTYEQYF. Written as DNA, the CDR3 is TGCGCCAGCAGCCAAGAAAGACCGACTACAACCTACGAGCAGTACTTC.